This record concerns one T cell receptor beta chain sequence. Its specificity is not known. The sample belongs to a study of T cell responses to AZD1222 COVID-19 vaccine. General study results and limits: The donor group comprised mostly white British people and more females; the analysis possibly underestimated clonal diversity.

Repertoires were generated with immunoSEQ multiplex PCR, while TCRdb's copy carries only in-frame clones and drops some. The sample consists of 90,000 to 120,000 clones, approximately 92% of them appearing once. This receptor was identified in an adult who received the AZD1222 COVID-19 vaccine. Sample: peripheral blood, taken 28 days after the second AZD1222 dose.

CDR3 sequence reads: CASSRTGQGASYNSPLHF. As DNA, the CDR3 is TGCGCCAGCAGCCGGACTGGACAGGGGGCATCTTATAATTCACCCCTCCACTTT. The chain carries TRBV5-1 and TRBJ1-6; 11 nucleotides line up with TRBD1. Germline values: CDR1 SGHRS, CDR2 YFSETQ. The CDR3 runs 18 residues. Trimming removed 4 bases from V and 4 bases from J; junction bases left unmatched: 10.